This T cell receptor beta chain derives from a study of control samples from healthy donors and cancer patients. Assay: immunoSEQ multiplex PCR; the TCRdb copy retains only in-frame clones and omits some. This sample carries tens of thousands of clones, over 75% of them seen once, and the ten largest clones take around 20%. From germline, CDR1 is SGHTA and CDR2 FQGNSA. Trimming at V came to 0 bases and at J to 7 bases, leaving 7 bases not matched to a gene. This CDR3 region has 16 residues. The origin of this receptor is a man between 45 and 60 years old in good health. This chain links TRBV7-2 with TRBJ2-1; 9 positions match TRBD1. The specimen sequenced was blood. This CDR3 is CASSLAVTGGVNEQFF. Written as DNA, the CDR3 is TGTGCCAGCAGCTTAGCGGTGACAGGGGGGGTAAATGAGCAGTTCTTC.